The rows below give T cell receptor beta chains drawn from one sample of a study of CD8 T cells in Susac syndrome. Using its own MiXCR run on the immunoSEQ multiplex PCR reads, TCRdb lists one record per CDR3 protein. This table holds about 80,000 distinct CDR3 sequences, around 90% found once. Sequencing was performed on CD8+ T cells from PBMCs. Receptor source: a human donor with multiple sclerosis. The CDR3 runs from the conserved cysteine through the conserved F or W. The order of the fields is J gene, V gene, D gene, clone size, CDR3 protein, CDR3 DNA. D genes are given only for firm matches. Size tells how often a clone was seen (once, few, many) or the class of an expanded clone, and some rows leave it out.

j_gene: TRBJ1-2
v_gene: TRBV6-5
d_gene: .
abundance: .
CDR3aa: CASSMTDYGYTF
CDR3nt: TGTGCCAGCAGTATGACGGACTATGGCTACACCTTC

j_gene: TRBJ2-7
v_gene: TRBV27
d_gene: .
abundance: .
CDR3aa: CASSLSGGHYEQYF
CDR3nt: TGTGCCAGCAGTTTATCTGGGGGACACTACGAGCAGTACTTC

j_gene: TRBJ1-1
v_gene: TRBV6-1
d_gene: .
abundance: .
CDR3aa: CASSELRGAGTEAFF
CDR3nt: TGTGCCAGCAGTGAATTGCGGGGTGCGGGCACTGAAGCTTTCTTT

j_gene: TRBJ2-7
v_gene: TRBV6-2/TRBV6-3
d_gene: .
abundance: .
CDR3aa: CASSYPRQGHYEQYF
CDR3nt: TGTGCCAGCAGTTACCCCCGGCAGGGTCACTACGAGCAGTACTTC

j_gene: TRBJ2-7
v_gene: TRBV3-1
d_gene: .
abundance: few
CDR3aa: CASSPIKDSYEQYF
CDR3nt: TGTGCCAGCAGTCCGATTAAGGACTCCTACGAGCAGTACTTC

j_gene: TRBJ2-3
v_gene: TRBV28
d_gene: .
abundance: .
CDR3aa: CASSFPTSSDTQYF
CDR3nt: TGTGCCAGCAGTTTCCCGACCAGCTCGGATACGCAGTATTTT

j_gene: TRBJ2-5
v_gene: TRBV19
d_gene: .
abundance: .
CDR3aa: CASSIRQEQETQYF
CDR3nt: TGTGCCAGTAGTATCCGACAGGAACAAGAGACCCAGTACTTC

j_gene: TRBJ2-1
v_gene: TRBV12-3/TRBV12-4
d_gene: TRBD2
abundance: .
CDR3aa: CASSLREFIDEQFF
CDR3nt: TGTGCCAGCAGTTTGCGGGAGTTTATTGATGAGCAGTTCTTC

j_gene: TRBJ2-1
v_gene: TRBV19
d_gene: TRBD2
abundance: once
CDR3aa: CASSIALAGVNEQFF
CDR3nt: TGTGCCAGTAGTATAGCGCTAGCGGGAGTCAATGAGCAGTTCTTC

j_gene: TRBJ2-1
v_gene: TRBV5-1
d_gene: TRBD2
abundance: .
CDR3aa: CASSPWTSGSDEQFF
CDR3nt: TGCGCCAGCAGCCCATGGACTAGCGGGAGTGATGAGCAGTTCTTC

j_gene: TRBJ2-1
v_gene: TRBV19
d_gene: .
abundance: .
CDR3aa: CASSILGGNEQFF
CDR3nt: TGTGCCAGTAGTATTTTAGGGGGCAATGAGCAGTTCTTC

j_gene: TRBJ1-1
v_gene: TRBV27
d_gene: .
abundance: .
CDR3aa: CASSLGTMNTEAFF
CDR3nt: TGTGCCAGCAGTTTGGGGACCATGAACACTGAAGCTTTCTTT

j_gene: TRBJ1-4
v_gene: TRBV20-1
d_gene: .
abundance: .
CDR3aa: CSARDRDFTEKLFF
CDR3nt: TGCAGTGCTAGAGATCGAGATTTTACTGAAAAACTGTTTTTT

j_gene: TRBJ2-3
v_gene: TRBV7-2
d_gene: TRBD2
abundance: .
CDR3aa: CASSLTSGPTDTQYF
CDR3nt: TGTGCCAGCAGCTTGACTAGCGGACCCACAGATACGCAGTATTTT

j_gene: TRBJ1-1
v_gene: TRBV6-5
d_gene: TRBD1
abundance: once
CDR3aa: CASREIDGTAAEAFF
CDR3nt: TGTGCCAGCAGGGAAATAGATGGGACAGCAGCTGAAGCTTTCTTT

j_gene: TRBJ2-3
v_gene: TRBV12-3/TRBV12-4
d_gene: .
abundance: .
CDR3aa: CATRWTSTDTQYF
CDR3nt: TGTGCCACGAGGTGGACTAGCACAGATACGCAGTATTTT

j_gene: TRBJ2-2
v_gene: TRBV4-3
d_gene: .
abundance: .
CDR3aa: CASSQVGNTGELFF
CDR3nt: TGCGCCAGCAGCCAAGTTGGGAACACCGGGGAGCTGTTTTTT

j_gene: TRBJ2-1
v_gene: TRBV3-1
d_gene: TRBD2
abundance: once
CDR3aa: CASSQEVGYSGSSYNEQFF
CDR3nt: TGTGCCAGCAGCCAAGAGGTGGGCTACAGCGGGAGCTCCTACAATGAGCAGTTCTTC

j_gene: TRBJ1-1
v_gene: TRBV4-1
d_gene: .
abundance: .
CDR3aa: CASSLGFAMNTEAFF
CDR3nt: TGCGCCAGCAGCCTGGGGTTCGCCATGAACACTGAAGCTTTCTTT

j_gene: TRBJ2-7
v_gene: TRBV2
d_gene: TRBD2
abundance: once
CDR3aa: CASSLWWEGSSYEQYF
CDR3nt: TGTGCCAGCAGTCTATGGTGGGAGGGGAGCTCCTACGAGCAGTACTTC

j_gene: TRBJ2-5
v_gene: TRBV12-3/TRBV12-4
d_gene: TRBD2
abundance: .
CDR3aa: CASSLVAGGQETQYF
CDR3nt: TGTGCCAGCAGTTTGGTAGCGGGGGGGCAAGAGACCCAGTACTTC